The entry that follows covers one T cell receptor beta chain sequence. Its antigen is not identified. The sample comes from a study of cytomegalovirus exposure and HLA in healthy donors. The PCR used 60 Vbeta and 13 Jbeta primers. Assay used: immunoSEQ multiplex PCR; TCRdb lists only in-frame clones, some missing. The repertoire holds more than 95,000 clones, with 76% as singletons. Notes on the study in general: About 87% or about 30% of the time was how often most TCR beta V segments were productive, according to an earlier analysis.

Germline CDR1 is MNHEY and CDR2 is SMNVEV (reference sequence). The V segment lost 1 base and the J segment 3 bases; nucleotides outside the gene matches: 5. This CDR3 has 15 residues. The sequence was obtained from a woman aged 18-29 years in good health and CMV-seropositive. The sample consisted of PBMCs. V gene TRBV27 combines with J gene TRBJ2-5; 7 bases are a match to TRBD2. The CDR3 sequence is CASSLWTGGEETQYF. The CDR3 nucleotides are TGTGCCAGCAGTTTATGGACGGGAGGAGAAGAGACCCAGTACTTC.